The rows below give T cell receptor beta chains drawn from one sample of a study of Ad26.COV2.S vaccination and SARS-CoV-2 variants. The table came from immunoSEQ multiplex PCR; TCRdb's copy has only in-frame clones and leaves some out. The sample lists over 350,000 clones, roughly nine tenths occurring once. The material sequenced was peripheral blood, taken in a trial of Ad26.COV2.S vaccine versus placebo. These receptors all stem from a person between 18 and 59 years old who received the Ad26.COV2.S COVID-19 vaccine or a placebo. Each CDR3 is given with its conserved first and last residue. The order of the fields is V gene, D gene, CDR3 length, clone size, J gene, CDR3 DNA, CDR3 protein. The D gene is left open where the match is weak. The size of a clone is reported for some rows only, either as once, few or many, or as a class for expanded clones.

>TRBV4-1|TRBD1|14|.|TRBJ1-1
TGCGCCAGCAGCGATGGCACAGGGGACACTGAAGCTTTCTTT
CASSDGTGDTEAFF
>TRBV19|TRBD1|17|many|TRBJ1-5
TGTGCCAGTACGAGGACAGGTGTATTTGTAGGCAATCAGCCCCAGCATTTT
CASTRTGVFVGNQPQHF
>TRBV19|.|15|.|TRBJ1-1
TGTGCCAGTAGTATCAATGGGCAGATGAACACTGAAGCTTTCTTT
CASSINGQMNTEAFF
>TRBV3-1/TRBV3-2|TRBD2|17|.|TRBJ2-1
TGTGCCAGCAGCTCCCTTACTAGCGGGGGGGCGGGCGATGAGCAGTTCTTC
CASSSLTSGGAGDEQFF
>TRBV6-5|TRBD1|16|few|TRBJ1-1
TGTGCCAGCAGTTATGGAGGGGGCATATGGGACACTGAAGCTTTCTTT
CASSYGGGIWDTEAFF
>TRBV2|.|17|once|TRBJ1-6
TGTGCCAGCAGCCGGGAAGGGCTTAGCTCCTATAATTCACCCCTCCACTTT
CASSREGLSSYNSPLHF
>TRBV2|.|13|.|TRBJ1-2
TGTGCCAGCAGCCCCCAGGACAGAGTTGGCTACACCTTC
CASSPQDRVGYTF
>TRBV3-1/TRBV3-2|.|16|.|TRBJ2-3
TGTGCCAGCAGCAGGCTTGGGGGGGGCCTCACAGATACGCAGTATTTT
CASSRLGGGLTDTQYF
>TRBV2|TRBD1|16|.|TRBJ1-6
TGTGCCAGCGGTCTGGACAGGGGAATTTATAATTCACCCCTCCACTTT
CASGLDRGIYNSPLHF
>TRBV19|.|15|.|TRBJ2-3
TGTGCCAGTAGTATTTCAGGAGGTAGGACAGATACGCAGTATTTT
CASSISGGRTDTQYF
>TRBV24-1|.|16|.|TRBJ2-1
TGTGCCACCAGTGATGGCGAGGTCAGCTCCTACAATGAGCAGTTCTTC
CATSDGEVSSYNEQFF
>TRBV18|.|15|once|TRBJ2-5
TGTGCCAGCTCACCACTCCAACGGGGAGGAGAGACCCAGTACTTC
CASSPLQRGGETQYF
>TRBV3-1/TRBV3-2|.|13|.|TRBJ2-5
TGTGCCAGCAGCCAGGGGAGGCAAGAGACCCAGTACTTC
CASSQGRQETQYF
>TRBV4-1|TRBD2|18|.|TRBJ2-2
TGCGCCAGCAGCGTGCCGACTAGCGGGGGGGCGAACACCGGGGAGCTGTTTTTT
CASSVPTSGGANTGELFF
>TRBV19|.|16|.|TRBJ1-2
TGTGCCAGTAGTATAGATCTCGGCTCAGGATCTGGTCGCTACACCTTC
CASSIDLGSGSGRYTF
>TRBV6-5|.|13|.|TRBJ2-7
TGTGCCAGCAGTAGACCCGGGACAAACGAGCAGTACTTC
CASSRPGTNEQYF
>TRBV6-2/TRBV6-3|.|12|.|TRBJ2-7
TGTGCCAGCAGCGGGTGGACCTACGAGCAGTACTTC
CASSGWTYEQYF
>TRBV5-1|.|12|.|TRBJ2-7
TGCGCCAGCAGCCCTCCCTCCTACGAGCAGTACTTC
CASSPPSYEQYF
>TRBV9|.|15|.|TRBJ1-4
TGTGCCAGCAGCGTAGGGGGTGGGACTAATGAAAAACTGTTTTTT
CASSVGGGTNEKLFF
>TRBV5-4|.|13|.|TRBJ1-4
TGTGCCAGCAGCTTAGACAGAAACGAAAAACTGTTTTTT
CASSLDRNEKLFF
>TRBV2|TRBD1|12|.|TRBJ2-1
TGTGCCAGCAGAGAGCCGGGACAGGTTTCGCTCTTC
CASREPGQVSLF